This paragraph reports one TCR beta chain. The data belong to a study of blood T cell repertoires in COVID-19. The protocol was immunoSEQ multiplex PCR, while the TCRdb copy is restricted to in-frame clones and leaves out a portion. The sample shows approximately 300,000 clones, around 90% of them seen only once. The J segment lost 6 bases and the V segment lost 0 bases, leaving 16 bases of the junction unmatched. Germline loops: CDR1 SGHNT, CDR2 YENEEA. The CDR3 runs 19 residues. The V call is TRBV11-3, the J call TRBJ2-2; 7 bases match TRBD2. The specimen was PBMCs or T cells enriched from blood (not recorded which). The sequence derives from a woman under 30 with acute COVID-19. This CDR3 reads CASSLDPDWGGVGSGELFF. The CDR3 nucleotides read TGTGCCAGCAGCTTAGACCCAGATTGGGGGGGAGTAGGGTCCGGGGAGCTGTTTTTT.